The subject of this entry is one TCR beta chain. As yet, its antigen is unknown. The data derive from a study of persistence of HIV-infected CD4 T cells. The stimulus was lysate of CMV-infected fibroblasts, roughly 9.2 ug/mL. Sorted nonresponding memory CD4+ T cells were CD40L-negative, CD69-negative, CD45RO-high. Sequencing used immunoSEQ version 4 in survey mode. Clones were read by immunoSEQ multiplex PCR, and TCRdb kept only the in-frame ones, dropping some. The profile shows approximately 30,000 clones, 82% of them singletons. This TCR derives from an adult woman with HIV who was CMV-seropositive. The sequencing here drew on CD4+ T cells sorted from PBMCs after roughly 18-hour stimulation, taken from a patient who received antiretroviral therapy.

Written as DNA, the CDR3 is TGTGCCAGCAGCCCACCGACCTCCGGGACGGTCTACGAGCAGTACTTC. This gives the protein CASSPPTSGTVYEQYF. This sequence joins TRBV7-9 and TRBJ2-7; D tentatively fits TRBD1 or TRBD2 (5 bases each). The length of the CDR3 is 16 residues. Germline CDR1 reads SEHNR; CDR2 reads FQNEAQ (reference sequence). The V end was cut by 5 bases, the J end by 3 bases, with 20 bases between.